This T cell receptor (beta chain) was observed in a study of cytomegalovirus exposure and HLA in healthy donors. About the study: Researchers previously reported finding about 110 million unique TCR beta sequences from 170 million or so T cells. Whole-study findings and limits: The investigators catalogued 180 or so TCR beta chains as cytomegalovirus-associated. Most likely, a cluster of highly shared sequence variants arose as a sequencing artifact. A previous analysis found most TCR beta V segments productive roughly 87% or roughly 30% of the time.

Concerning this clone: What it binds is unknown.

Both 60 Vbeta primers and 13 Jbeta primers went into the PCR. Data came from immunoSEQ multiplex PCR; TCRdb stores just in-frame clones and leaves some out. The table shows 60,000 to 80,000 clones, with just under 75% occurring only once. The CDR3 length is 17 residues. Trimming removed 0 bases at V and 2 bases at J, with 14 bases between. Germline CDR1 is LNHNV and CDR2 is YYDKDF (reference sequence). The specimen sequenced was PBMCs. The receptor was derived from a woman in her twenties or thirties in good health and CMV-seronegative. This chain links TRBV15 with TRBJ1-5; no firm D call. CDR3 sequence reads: CATSRDKAAVGNQPQHF. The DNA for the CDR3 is TGTGCCACCAGCAGAGATAAGGCTGCGGTGGGCAATCAGCCCCAGCATTTT.